This paragraph reports one TCR beta chain. The antigen is unknown. Vbeta (60) and Jbeta (13) primers were used in the PCR. The repertoire was sequenced with immunoSEQ multiplex PCR; TCRdb's copy has only in-frame clones and lacks some. The sample yields 200,000 to 250,000 clones, roughly 84% seen once. This sample was taken from a study of cytomegalovirus exposure and HLA in healthy donors. Study-wide results and caveats: Further analysis was carried out later, and it showed several of the most significant clusters appearing linked to common viral pathogens. Trimming of TCR beta V- and J-genes showed a link, identified in a later analysis, to a missense DCLRE1C variant.

The trim removed 1 base at V and 1 base at J, leaving 4 bases unmatched. The CDR3 length is 15 residues. Germline V gives CDR1 LGHNA, CDR2 YNFKEQ. Sequencing was done on a sample of PBMCs. This clonotype was sampled from a human donor in good health. This chain connects TRBV4-2 to TRBJ2-7; TRBD1 matches at 7 bases. The CDR3 bases are TGTGCCAGCAGCCAAGGACAGGGCGAATCCTACGAGCAGTACTTC. Encoded protein: CASSQGQGESYEQYF.